The entry below describes one T cell receptor (beta chain). Its antigen is unknown. Naive CD4+ cells had CD25+ Tregs removed. Trimming took off 2 bases at V and 5 bases at J, with 12 bases between the two ends. The CDR3 runs to 13 residues. Germline-derived CDR1 and CDR2 are DFQATT and SNEGSKA (reference sequence). After constant-region reverse-primer amplification, full-length variable regions underwent semi-nested PCR with Nested Universal Primer A. In TCRdb, the 5' RACE reads were re-called with MiXCR into one record per CDR3 protein. The sample lists around 5,700 distinct CDR3 sequences, 30% to 40% occurring once. The study's findings and limits: Larger-cohort validation covered only one TCR beta V-J rearrangement. Tumor memory CD4+ T cell TCR gene usage clustered with blood and lymph node memory CD4+ cells and lymph node naive CD4+ cells.

Specimen: naive CD4+ T cells sorted from a lymph node. Subset here: naive CD4+ T cells, CD4+CD45RA+CD25-. This clonotype was obtained from a female donor with breast cancer. V usage is TRBV20-1 and J usage is TRBJ1-1; TRBD1 is a possible D gene (5 bases). The CDR3 nucleotides are TGCAGTGCTAGACCCGGGGGTTTGACTGAAGCTTTCTTT. Translation: CSARPGGLTEAFF.